These T cell receptor beta chains were read from a single sample in a study of T cells after yellow fever vaccination. In TCRdb, the 5' RACE reads were re-called with MiXCR into one record per CDR3 protein. The sample holds 500,000 to 650,000 distinct CDR3 sequences, 9% to 15% seen once. Material: PBMCs, obtained on the day of the yellow fever booster vaccination. Source of these receptors: a man in his thirties or forties who received the YFV17D yellow fever vaccine. CDR3s include the opening cysteine and the closing phenylalanine or tryptophan. Fields, in order: V gene, J gene, clone size, D gene, CDR3 protein, CDR3 DNA. The D gene is left open where the match is weak. Where a row states a size, it is once, few, many or the class of an expanded clone; other rows omit it.

>TRBV18|TRBJ2-3|-|-
CASSPATRADTQYF
TGTGCCAGCTCACCGGCGACCAGGGCAGATACGCAGTATTTT
>TRBV7-9|TRBJ2-3|few|TRBD2
CASSLGSGRSADTQYF
TGTGCCAGCAGCTTAGGCAGCGGGAGAAGTGCAGATACGCAGTATTTT
>TRBV29-1|TRBJ2-5|-|TRBD2
CSVLRESWETQYF
TGCAGCGTTCTGCGGGAGTCATGGGAGACCCAGTACTTC
>TRBV12-3/TRBV12-4|TRBJ2-2|few|-
CASIMQQAGELFF
TGTGCCAGCATCATGCAGCAAGCCGGGGAGCTGTTTTTT
>TRBV27|TRBJ2-7|few|TRBD2
CASISGLAGVYEQYF
TGTGCCAGCATCAGCGGACTAGCGGGAGTGTACGAGCAGTACTTC
>TRBV6-2/TRBV6-3|TRBJ1-5|few|-
CASSHPGLSQPQHF
TGTGCCAGCAGCCACCCAGGGTTGAGTCAGCCCCAGCATTTT
>TRBV5-1|TRBJ2-3|-|-
CASTSFTDTQYF
TGCGCCAGCACCTCCTTCACAGATACGCAGTATTTT
>TRBV20-1|TRBJ1-1|-|-
CSARGPINTEAFF
TGCAGTGCTCGAGGGCCAATTAACACTGAAGCTTTCTTT
>TRBV7-2|TRBJ2-1|-|-
CASSPPNFGEQFF
TGTGCCAGCAGCCCGCCCAACTTTGGGGAGCAGTTCTTC
>TRBV3-1|TRBJ1-1|-|TRBD1
CASGSGTANTEAFF
TGTGCCAGCGGATCCGGGACAGCTAACACTGAAGCTTTCTTT
>TRBV6-2/TRBV6-3|TRBJ2-7|-|TRBD2
CPSSYSNEGLAPSYEQYF
TGTCCCAGCAGTTACTCTAACGAAGGACTAGCGCCTTCCTACGAGCAGTACTTC
>TRBV20-1|TRBJ1-6|many|TRBD1
CSVDRTNSPLHF
TGCAGTGTGGACAGGACTAATTCACCCCTCCACTTT
>TRBV6-5|TRBJ2-3|-|TRBD2
CASSYSKTVTSGADTQYF
TGTGCCAGCAGTTACTCGAAGACAGTAACTAGCGGGGCAGATACGCAGTATTTT
>TRBV30|TRBJ2-1|once|-
CAWIKGGAPTDNEQFF
TGTGCCTGGATTAAAGGCGGAGCCCCGACGGACAATGAGCAGTTCTTC